What follows are 22 T cell receptor beta chains derived from one specimen sequenced in a study of Ad26.COV2.S vaccination and SARS-CoV-2 variants. The data were produced by immunoSEQ multiplex PCR, yet TCRdb's version contains in-frame clones alone and is incomplete. The table shows 250,000 or so clones, with roughly 89% occurring only once. The sample's treatment: some 20 received Ad26.COV2.S at low or high dose, single or two shots; 5 received placebo; per-sample allocation not given. It was on day 63 after the first vaccine or placebo injection that samples were taken. The sample in question was peripheral blood, obtained in a trial of Ad26.COV2.S vaccine versus placebo. The source of these receptors is a person between 18 and 65 years old who received the Ad26.COV2.S COVID-19 vaccine or a placebo.

The chain combines TRBV18 with TRBJ1-1; D is unresolved. The CDR3 runs to 12 residues. V lost 2 bases, J lost 11 bases, and 12 bases lay in between. The germline V gene encodes CDR1 KGHSH and CDR2 LQKENI. The CDR3 loop reads CASSPSGEDAFF. The CDR3 bases are TGTGCCAGCTCACCATCCGGAGAGGATGCTTTCTTT.

CDR3 coding DNA: TGTGCCAGCAGCTTAGGGGGAGGGGAGTCACCCCTCCACTTT. As protein: CASSLGGGESPLHF. The gene calls are TRBV11-2 and TRBJ1-6, with a tentative D call TRBD1 (5 bases). Germline CDR1 SGHAT, CDR2 FQNNGV. The CDR3 is 14 residues long. V was cut by 1 base and J by 10 bases, with 11 bases left in between.

The CDR3 protein is CASSQRSPPLGVETQYF. The CDR3 DNA sequence: TGCGCCAGCAGTCAGAGAAGCCCGCCCCTTGGAGTAGAGACCCAGTACTTC. The chain employs TRBV4-1 and TRBJ2-5; the D is unclear. The CDR3 contains 17 residues. V dropped 6 bases and J dropped 4 bases, with 24 bases sitting between them. Germline CDR1 is MGHRA and CDR2 is YSYEKL.

The J gene is TRBJ2-4, the V gene TRBV3-1 (or the pseudogene TRBV3-2); TRBD2 matches at 8 bases. V lost 6 bases and J lost 4; bases outside the gene matches: 23. Per the germline V gene, CDR1 is LGHDT and CDR2 is YNNKEL (reference sequence). This CDR3 region has 20 residues. DNA for the CDR3: TGTGCCAGCAGACCTACTCGACCCAGCGGGAGAGAAGGTGGAAAAAACATTCAGTACTTC. Translation gives CASRPTRPSGREGGKNIQYF.

V is TRBV5-8 and J is TRBJ1-5; 8 nucleotides match TRBD1. J was trimmed by 3 bases and V by 2 bases; bases with no gene match: 4. From germline, CDR1 is SGHTS and CDR2 YDEGEE. There are 15 residues in the CDR3. This CDR3 reads CASSLTGGLNQPQHF. The CDR3 nucleotides are TGTGCCAGCAGCTTAACAGGGGGTCTCAATCAGCCCCAGCATTTT.

With regard to this clone: A junction end diverges from the germline sequence, so it may reflect a read error. The genes are TRBV11-2 and TRBJ1-4, with 10 bases identical to TRBD1. Germline V lookup: CDR1 SGHAT, CDR2 FQNNGV. This CDR3 has 14 residues. In DNA form, the CDR3 reads TGTGCCAGCAGCCTAGACAGGGGGCCTGGCTTACTGTTTTTT. Amino acid sequence: CASSLDRGPGLLFF. Complete variable domain (other parts from reference TRBV11-2 and TRBJ1-4): EAGVAQSPRYKIIEKRQSVAFWCNPISGHATLYWYQQILGQGPKLLIQFQNNGVVDDSQLPKDRFSAERLKGVDSTLKIQPAKLEDSAVYLCASSLDRGPGLLFFGSGTQLSVL.

This chain joins TRBV15 and TRBJ1-2; D gene ambiguous. The CDR3 runs to 14 residues. Trimming pared 0 bases from V and 8 bases from J, leaving 13 bases between. Germline assignment: CDR1 LNHNV and CDR2 YYDKDF (reference sequence). The CDR3 protein is CATSREDGRMGYTF. The CDR3 DNA reads TGTGCCACCAGCAGAGAAGATGGGAGAATGGGCTACACCTTC. The whole variable domain, filled in from reference TRBV15 and TRBJ1-2, reads DAMVIQNPRYQVTQFGKPVTLSCSQTLNHNVMYWYQQKSSQAPKLLFHYYDKDFNNEADTPDNFQSRRPNTSFCFLDIRSPGLGDTAMYLCATSREDGRMGYTFGSGTRLTVV.

The chain links TRBV29-1 to TRBJ2-1, with 11 bases matching TRBD1. Germline-derived CDR1 and CDR2 are SQVTM and ANQGSEA. The CDR3 totals 20 residues. J lost 7 bases, V lost 4 bases, and 24 bases had no gene match. The chain's CDR3 is CSVASPGQGAWREVWNEQFF. The CDR3, as DNA: TGCAGCGTTGCAAGCCCCGGACAGGGGGCTTGGCGGGAGGTGTGGAATGAGCAGTTCTTC.

The rearrangement links TRBV5-5 to TRBJ1-5; D is ambiguous. The CDR3 is made up of 14 amino acids. The germline V gene encodes CDR1 SGHKS and CDR2 YYEKEE (reference sequence). The V gene lost 1 base and the J gene lost 0 bases, with 5 bases spanning the gap. The CDR3 reads CASSLKGSNQPQHF. In DNA form, the CDR3 reads TGTGCCAGCAGCTTGAAGGGTAGCAATCAGCCCCAGCATTTT.

The CDR3 region is CASSVDPGQAVLGMNTEAFF. In nucleotides, the CDR3 is TGTGCCAGCAGCGTAGACCCCGGACAGGCGGTTCTGGGCATGAACACTGAAGCTTTCTTT. This rearrangement joins TRBV9 to TRBJ1-1, with 7 bases identical to TRBD1. The junction had 17 bases not matched to a gene; V was cut back by 0 bases and J by 0 bases. Germline lookup yields CDR1 SGDLS and CDR2 YYNGEE. The CDR3 loop spans 20 amino acids.

The chain joins TRBV6-2 or TRBV6-3 to TRBJ2-1; 11 bases agree with TRBD2. With V trimmed by 6 bases and J by 11 bases, 12 bases remained unmatched. The CDR3 has 15 residues. Germline-derived CDR1 and CDR2 are MNHEY and SVGEGT. Here the CDR3 reads CASSPDISGRGQQFF. CDR3 DNA sequence: TGTGCCAGCAGCCCTGATATTAGCGGGAGGGGTCAGCAGTTCTTC.

V is TRBV20-1 and J is TRBJ1-2, with a possible D match to TRBD1 (5 bases). V shed 3 bases and J shed 6 bases, with 11 bases lying between them. Germline assignment: CDR1 DFQATT and CDR2 SNEGSKA (reference sequence). The CDR3 has 12 amino acids. The CDR3 protein is CSASWGNNGYTF. CDR3 sequence (DNA): TGCAGTGCTAGTTGGGGGAACAATGGCTACACCTTC.

The gene calls are TRBV30 and TRBJ1-1, with a possible D match to TRBD1 (5 bases). The CDR3 is made up of 14 amino acids. V was trimmed by 4 bases and J by 5 bases, leaving 17 bases between them. CDR1 and CDR2 from the germline V gene are GTSNPN and SVGIG (reference sequence). The CDR3 nucleotides read TGTGCCTGGATGGCATTGGCAGGGCTAACTGAAGCTTTCTTT. Protein sequence: CAWMALAGLTEAFF.

The V and J genes are TRBV7-8 and TRBJ1-6; no firm D call. The germline CDR1 and CDR2 sequences are SGHVS and FQNEAQ. The CDR3 contains 15 residues. The V end lost 2 bases, the J end lost 0 bases, and 5 bases lay between the germline ends. This CDR3 reads CASSLRSSYNSPLHF. DNA for the CDR3: TGTGCCAGCAGCTTAAGAAGCTCCTATAATTCACCCCTCCACTTT.

The rearrangement uses TRBV24-1 and TRBJ2-7, with 8 bases that match TRBD2. J lost 3 bases, V lost 8 bases, and 5 bases had no gene match. The CDR3 has 13 amino acids. Germline values: CDR1 KGHDR, CDR2 SFDVKD. Written as DNA, the CDR3 is TGTGCCACCAATCCGGGGGGGATCTACGAGCAGTACGTC. This gives the protein CATNPGGIYEQYV.

The J gene is TRBJ1-2, the V gene TRBV20-1; D unresolved. This CDR3 has 10 residues. The V and J ends lost 5 bases and 4 bases respectively, with 5 bases between them. The germline CDR1 and CDR2 sequences are DFQATT and SNEGSKA (reference sequence). The CDR3 sequence is CSAFSYGYTF. In DNA form, the CDR3 reads TGCAGTGCTTTCTCCTATGGCTACACCTTC.

In this sample, this clone turned up once. This CDR3 reads CASTFDTSSGNTIYF. The CDR3 DNA sequence: TGTGCCAGCACCTTTGACACGAGCTCTGGAAACACCATATATTTT. V usage is TRBV6-5 and J usage is TRBJ1-3; D not certain. There are 15 residues in the CDR3. Per the germline V gene, CDR1 is MNHEY and CDR2 is SVGAGI. V lost 7 bases and J 0 bases, leaving 13 bases between the germline ends.

The chain couples TRBV6-6 to TRBJ1-6, with 8 bases that match TRBD1. This CDR3 is built from 15 residues. Germline CDR1 reads MNHNY; CDR2 reads SVGAGI (reference sequence). The trim removed 7 bases at V and 7 bases at J, leaving 9 bases unmatched. As DNA, the CDR3 is TGTGCCAGCAACCACGGACAGGGAAAAAATTCACCCCTCCACTTT. Translated: CASNHGQGKNSPLHF.

This clone was observed a handful of times. This rearrangement joins TRBV6-6 to TRBJ1-4; a weak D match, TRBD1 (5 bases). Between the trimmed V and J ends, which lost 5 bases and 7 bases, there was a span of 14 bases. The CDR3 is 14 amino acids. The germline V gene has CDR1 MNHNY and CDR2 SVGAGI (reference sequence). The CDR3 sequence: CASSLGGVLEKLFF. CDR3 nucleotides: TGTGCCAGCAGTCTCGGGGGAGTACTTGAAAAACTGTTTTTT.

The chain has TRBV6-5 and TRBJ1-5; D remains ambiguous. CDR3 length: 15 amino acids. V lost 0 bases and J lost 0, with 6 bases in between. CDR1 MNHEY and CDR2 SVGAGI come from the germline V gene. This CDR3 reads CASSYSTHSNQPQHF. The CDR3 DNA follows: TGTGCCAGCAGTTACTCAACCCATAGCAATCAGCCCCAGCATTTT.

The gene calls are TRBV6-1 and TRBJ1-2; D not certain. Trimming cost V 3 bases and J 5 bases, with 4 bases left between them. CDR1 is MNHNS and CDR2 is SASEGT in the germline V gene. The CDR3 is made up of 11 amino acids. CDR3 coding DNA: TGTGCCAGCAGTGAGAGGTATGGCTACACCTTC. Amino acids: CASSERYGYTF.

The chain has TRBV6-5 and TRBJ2-5; TRBD2 matches at 10 bases. CDR3 length: 16 residues. Germline loops: CDR1 MNHEY, CDR2 SVGAGI. V lost 4 bases and J lost 4; bases outside the gene matches: 9. The chain's CDR3 is CASSLEGLAMPETQYF. CDR3 DNA sequence: TGTGCCAGCAGTTTAGAGGGACTAGCGATGCCAGAGACCCAGTACTTC.